The 4 T cell receptor beta chains below come from one sample, sequenced in a study of cytomegalovirus exposure and HLA in healthy donors. Primers included in the PCR were 60 Vbeta and 13 Jbeta primers. Profiling relied on immunoSEQ multiplex PCR, and the TCRdb table lists in-frame clones only, not all of them. The sample holds about 140,000 clones; approximately 80% are singletons and the top ten take around 2.5%. The sequencing input was PBMCs. These receptors came from a man aged 45-60 years in good health and CMV-seronegative.

V usage is TRBV7-9 and J usage is TRBJ2-1; perhaps TRBD1 as D (6 bases). The CDR3 runs 16 residues. Germline CDR1 reads SEHNR; CDR2 reads FQNEAQ (reference sequence). V dropped 1 base and J dropped 8 bases, with 18 bases sitting between them. CDR3 in DNA: TGTGCCAGCAGCTTAGGAGGGACACCTCTCTTCGATGAGCAGTTCTTC. Translation gives CASSLGGTPLFDEQFF.

The gene calls are TRBV18 and TRBJ1-1; TRBD1 aligns across 7 bases. Germline CDR1 and CDR2: KGHSH and LQKENI. The CDR3 covers 15 residues. V lost 5 bases, J lost 2 bases, and 8 bases stayed unmatched. In nucleotides, the CDR3 is TGTGCCAGCTCAGCGGACAGGACCCCAAACACTGAAGCTTTCTTT. Protein sequence: CASSADRTPNTEAFF.

The sample holds one count of this clone. This chain links TRBV19 with TRBJ2-1; 7 positions match TRBD2. The CDR3 covers 15 residues. The V and J ends lost 1 base and 3 bases, in that order; junction bases with no gene match: 3. Germline assignment: CDR1 LNHDA and CDR2 SQIVND (reference sequence). The CDR3 spells CASSIGGGNYNEQFF. CDR3 nucleotide sequence: TGTGCCAGTAGTATAGGGGGAGGGAACTACAATGAGCAGTTCTTC.

The chain couples TRBV30 to TRBJ2-7, with 7 bases matching TRBD1. Germline V CDR1 and CDR2: GTSNPN, SVGIG (reference sequence). The CDR3 runs 11 residues. V lost 5 bases, J lost 6 bases, and 4 bases stayed unmatched. The CDR3 here is CAWGDRAEQYF. The CDR3 nucleotides are TGTGCCTGGGGAGACAGGGCCGAGCAGTACTTC.